The present entry profiles one T cell receptor (beta chain) with its context. The sample is drawn from a study of T cell clones after liver transplantation. Repertoires were generated with immunoSEQ multiplex PCR, while TCRdb's copy carries only in-frame clones and drops some. The profile shows 45,000 to 55,000 clones, about 81% of them singletons. V lost 3 bases, J lost 6 bases, and 9 bases stayed unmatched. The V gene's germline CDR1 is GTSNPN and CDR2 SVGIG (reference sequence). The CDR3 runs to 15 residues. This sample comprised CD4+ T cells from blood, obtained before liver transplant. This receptor was obtained from a human donor who received a liver transplant. The J gene is TRBJ2-1, the V gene TRBV30; 9 positions agree with TRBD2. The CDR3 DNA is TGTGCCTGGAGCGGAGGGACTAGCAGGCTCAATGAGCAGTTCTTC. This translates into CAWSGGTSRLNEQFF.